The 23 T cell receptor beta chains below all came from one sample that was sequenced in a study of cytomegalovirus exposure and HLA in healthy donors (dated 2017 in TCRdb). The library was prepared using the immunoSEQ multiplex PCR assay. A mixture of 60 forward primers for TCR Vbeta segments and 13 reverse primers for TCR Jbeta segments was used in the multiplex PCR. TCRdb's version of the immuneACCESS table is confined to in-frame rearrangements and falls short of the full clone set. An unresolved V gene accounts for under half of the shortfall where checked; the remainder is of unknown origin. This sample comprises 120,000 to 150,000 clones, 60% to 85% of them detected only once. About 6.9% of the sample rests with the top ten. The specimen was PBMCs. All receptors come from a middle-aged woman in good health and CMV-seropositive.

This rearrangement joins TRBV18 to TRBJ2-7; a weak D match, TRBD1 (5 bases). V lost 4 bases and J 4 bases, leaving 11 bases between the germline ends. This CDR3 spans 13 amino acids. CDR1 KGHSH and CDR2 LQKENI come from the germline V gene. The CDR3 here is CASSRSQGYEQYF. In DNA, the CDR3 is TGTGCCAGCTCACGGTCCCAGGGTTACGAGCAGTACTTC.

This clone was seen more than once but under ten times. V gene TRBV7-2 combines with J gene TRBJ2-7; 7 bases are a match to TRBD1. In germline, CDR1 is SGHTA, CDR2 FQGNSA. The ends lost 5 bases at V and 2 bases at J; junction bases unmatched: 6. This CDR3 region has 14 residues. CDR3 amino acids: CASSPQTGTYEQYF. The CDR3 coding sequence is TGTGCCAGCAGCCCCCAGACAGGGACCTACGAGCAGTACTTC.

This rearrangement joins TRBV7-3 to TRBJ2-5, with D uncertain. This CDR3 has 15 amino acids. Germline-derived CDR1 and CDR2 are SGHTA and FQGTGA. Trimming cost V 1 base and J 4 bases, with 13 bases left between them. CDR3 loop: CASSLSGAPRETQYF. The CDR3 DNA is TGTGCCAGCAGCTTAAGCGGCGCCCCGAGAGAGACCCAGTACTTC.

This sequence joins TRBV5-1 and TRBJ2-3; TRBD2 matches 13 bases. V gave up 5 bases and J gave up 1 base; unmatched junction bases: 4. Per the germline V gene, CDR1 is SGHRS and CDR2 is YFSETQ. The CDR3 extends over 16 amino acids. The CDR3 here is CASRQTSGGGTDTQYF. CDR3 nucleotides: TGCGCCAGCAGACAAACTAGCGGGGGGGGCACAGATACGCAGTATTTT.

This clone appeared once. The chain has TRBV6-5 and TRBJ1-1; D not resolved. In germline, CDR1 is MNHEY, CDR2 SVGAGI. There are 15 residues in the CDR3. Trimming stripped 2 bases from V and 1 base from J, with 11 bases between. CDR3 sequence (DNA): TGTGCCAGCAGTTACCTGGGCACCACGAACACTGAAGCTTTCTTT. It specifies CASSYLGTTNTEAFF.

A few counts support this clone. The chain employs TRBV5-6 and TRBJ2-5; TRBD1 might be the D (7 bases). Trimming left V 4 bases short and J 9 bases short, with 19 bases between. The CDR3 runs to 14 residues. Germline CDR1 and CDR2: SGHDT and YYEEEE. This chain's CDR3 is CASSPLDREEAQYF. Written as DNA, the CDR3 is TGTGCCAGCAGCCCCCTCGACAGGGAGGAGGCCCAGTACTTC.

V gene TRBV6-1 combines with J gene TRBJ2-3; no clear D. Deletions cut 6 bases from V and 7 bases from J, with 17 bases between. The CDR3 spans 14 residues. Germline V gives CDR1 MNHNS, CDR2 SASEGT. The CDR3 DNA sequence: TGTGCCAGCAGCGTCTTAGAGGTCACGAATACGCAGTATTTT. Amino acids: CASSVLEVTNTQYF.

The J gene is TRBJ1-6, the V gene TRBV19, with D possibly TRBD1 on 6 matching bases. CDR1 LNHDA and CDR2 SQIVND come from the germline V gene (reference sequence). V was pared by 5 bases and J by 0 bases, with 11 bases between. The CDR3 is 16 amino acids. DNA for the CDR3: TGTGCCAGTAGTGCCGCGACAGGCTCCTATAATTCACCCCTCCACTTT. This gives the protein CASSAATGSYNSPLHF.

The chain has TRBV30 and TRBJ1-1; weak D call: TRBD1 (5 bases). The CDR3 runs 13 residues. The V end lost 4 bases, the J end lost 5 bases, and 14 bases lay between the germline ends. In germline, CDR1 is GTSNPN, CDR2 SVGIG (reference sequence). The CDR3 reads CAWKRRGRTEAFF. CDR3 nucleotide sequence: TGTGCCTGGAAGAGGAGGGGAAGGACTGAAGCTTTCTTT.

Details on this clone: A read error may produce the germline difference seen at one junction end. The genes are TRBV19 and TRBJ1-1; D is uncertain. The CDR3 covers 12 residues. CDR1 and CDR2 (germline): LNHDA, SQIVND (reference sequence). The CDR3 DNA sequence: TGTGCCAGTAGTTCTGCGGGAACTGAAGCTTCCTTT. Translating gives CASSSAGTEASF.

This clone was recorded once. The chain recombines TRBV10-2 with TRBJ2-3; 9 bases map to TRBD2. CDR1 is WSHSY, CDR2 SAAADI, per germline. This CDR3 spans 15 amino acids. V lost 4 bases, J lost 6 bases, and 8 bases stayed unmatched. The CDR3: CASSASGNTRDTQYF. CDR3 nucleotide sequence: TGCGCCAGCAGTGCTAGCGGGAACACTCGGGATACGCAGTATTTT.

V and J are TRBV6-4 and TRBJ1-5; weak D call: TRBD1 (6 bases). The ends were cut back, 0 bases at V and 2 bases at J, with 17 bases in the middle. The CDR3 loop spans 18 amino acids. Per germline, CDR1 MRHNA and CDR2 SNTAGT. CDR3 in amino acids: CASSDSVCGGLGNQPQHF. The CDR3 region has the DNA TGTGCCAGCAGTGACTCTGTGTGCGGGGGCCTGGGCAATCAGCCCCAGCATTTT.

The rearrangement joins TRBV18 to TRBJ1-5; 7 nucleotides align to TRBD1. Germline-derived CDR1 and CDR2 are KGHSH and LQKENI. This CDR3 region has 14 residues. The J segment lost 5 bases and the V segment lost 1 base, leaving 2 bases of the junction unmatched. CDR3 amino acids: CASSPLQGDQPQHF. CDR3 in DNA: TGTGCCAGCTCACCACTGCAGGGGGATCAGCCCCAGCATTTT.

V usage is TRBV6-1 and J usage is TRBJ2-4, with TRBD1 as a possible D gene (5 bases). Trimming left V 11 bases short and J 1 base short, with 12 bases between. Germline CDR1 MNHNS, CDR2 SASEGT. The CDR3 extends over 13 amino acids. The CDR3 loop is CAGSTAAKNIQYF. CDR3 DNA sequence: TGTGCCGGCTCGACAGCGGCCAAAAACATTCAGTACTTC.

The rearrangement uses TRBV5-1 and TRBJ2-1; possible D gene TRBD1, 6 bases. CDR3 length: 12 amino acids. In germline, CDR1 is SGHRS, CDR2 YFSETQ. The germline V and J ends were trimmed by 6 bases and 9 bases, with 13 bases remaining between them. The CDR3 nucleotides are TGCGCCAGCAAGGGGTCAGGGGCTGAGCAGTTCTTC. Translated: CASKGSGAEQFF.

The rearrangement uses TRBV5-4 and TRBJ1-2, with 10 positions matching TRBD1. The V and J ends lost 4 bases and 3 bases, in that order; junction bases with no gene match: 3. This CDR3 is built from 14 residues. The V gene's germline CDR1 is SGHNT and CDR2 YYREEE (reference sequence). CDR3 amino acids: CASSLGTGDYGYTF. The CDR3 region has the DNA TGTGCCAGCAGCCTAGGGACAGGGGACTATGGCTACACCTTC.

The chain links TRBV5-1 to TRBJ2-5; tentatively, D is TRBD2 (6 bases). The DNA end is a closer match to TRBJ2-7, so the J assignment may be wrong. This CDR3 is 14 amino acids long. The V gene's germline CDR1 is SGHRS and CDR2 YFSETQ. The chain's CDR3 is CASSLEGLRYEQYF. The CDR3 nucleotides read TGCGCCAGCTCCCTGGAGGGTCTACGCTACGAGCAGTACTTC.

CDR3 sequence (DNA): TGTGCCAGCAGTTTAGATGGGCCCTATGGCTACACCTTC. Translation gives CASSLDGPYGYTF. The rearrangement joins TRBV5-6 to TRBJ1-2, with no clear D. Germline V gives CDR1 SGHDT, CDR2 YYEEEE. Trimming left V 5 bases short and J 4 bases short, with 12 bases between. The CDR3 consists of 13 residues.

This rearrangement joins TRBV2 to TRBJ2-7; 11 positions match TRBD2. Germline CDR1 is SNHLY and CDR2 is FYNNEI. The CDR3 extends over 15 amino acids. Trimming took 7 bases from V and 3 from J; bases not matched to a gene: 8. The CDR3: CASTQTSGGNYEQYF. CDR3 DNA sequence: TGTGCCAGCACCCAAACTAGCGGGGGAAACTACGAGCAGTACTTC.

The chain joins TRBV6-1 to TRBJ1-2; 7 bases match TRBD1. Looked up from germline, CDR1 is MNHNS and CDR2 is SASEGT. The CDR3 covers 14 residues. J lost 4 bases, V lost 6 bases, and 8 bases had no gene match. The CDR3 bases are TGTGCCAGCAGCCTGGGACAGCCAGGCTATGGCTACACCTTC. Translated, it gives CASSLGQPGYGYTF.

CDR3: CASSRDMNTEAFF. The CDR3 DNA sequence: TGCGCCAGCAGCCGCGACATGAACACTGAAGCTTTCTTT. V and J are TRBV5-1 and TRBJ1-1; D not resolved. The V end lost 4 bases, the J end lost 0 bases, and 7 bases lay between the germline ends. The CDR3 loop spans 13 amino acids. The germline V gene encodes CDR1 SGHRS and CDR2 YFSETQ.

The J gene is TRBJ2-1, the V gene TRBV11-2; possibly TRBD2 for D (5 bases). Germline V CDR1 and CDR2: SGHAT, FQNNGV. V was trimmed by 5 bases and J by 3 bases, leaving 8 bases between them. The CDR3 spans 13 residues. The CDR3: CASSPLDYNEQFF. CDR3 nucleotides: TGTGCCAGCAGCCCACTAGACTACAATGAGCAGTTCTTC.

The rearrangement uses TRBV18 and TRBJ2-3; perhaps TRBD1 as D (5 bases). Germline-derived CDR1 and CDR2 are KGHSH and LQKENI. The V and J ends lost 2 bases and 11 bases respectively, with 14 bases between them. The CDR3 runs to 13 residues. The DNA for the CDR3 is TGTGCCAGCTCACCAAGCGACAGTTTAAAGCAGTATTTT. Protein sequence: CASSPSDSLKQYF.